The sequence of this TCR beta chain was determined in a study of blood T cell repertoires in COVID-19. The overall study: From the United States, Italy and Spain came samples of acute and convalescent COVID-19.

The ends were cut back, 2 bases at V and 1 base at J, with 9 bases in the middle. Germline loops: CDR1 LNHDA, CDR2 SQIVND (reference sequence). The CDR3 runs to 15 residues. Here immunoSEQ multiplex PCR was the method, and the copy in TCRdb shows in-frame clones only, minus some. The sample comprises 250,000 to 300,000 clones, 86% of which are singletons, and approximately 12% rests with the top ten. Source material: peripheral blood. This sequence originates from a woman aged 25 to 39 with COVID-19, enrolled during active disease. This chain connects TRBV19 to TRBJ2-4, with TRBD1 as a possible D gene (6 bases). Here the CDR3 reads CASSIYTGAKNIQYF. CDR3 sequence (DNA): TGTGCCAGTAGTATATACACAGGGGCCAAAAACATTCAGTACTTC.